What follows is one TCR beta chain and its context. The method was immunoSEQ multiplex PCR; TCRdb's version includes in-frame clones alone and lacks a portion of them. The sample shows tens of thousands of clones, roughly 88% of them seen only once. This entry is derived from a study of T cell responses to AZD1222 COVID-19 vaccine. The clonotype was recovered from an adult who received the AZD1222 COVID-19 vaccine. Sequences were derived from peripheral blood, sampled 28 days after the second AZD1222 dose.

The CDR3 DNA follows: TGTGCCAGCAGCCTTTGGACTAGCGGAAGCTACGAGCAGTACTTC. It translates to CASSLWTSGSYEQYF. The chain uses TRBV3-1 (or the pseudogene TRBV3-2) and TRBJ2-7, with TRBD2 matching over 10 bases. The CDR3 sequence is 15 residues long. Germline loops: CDR1 LGHDT, CDR2 YNNKEL (reference sequence). The V gene end was trimmed by 4 bases and the J gene end by 3 bases; junction bases not matched to a gene: 6.